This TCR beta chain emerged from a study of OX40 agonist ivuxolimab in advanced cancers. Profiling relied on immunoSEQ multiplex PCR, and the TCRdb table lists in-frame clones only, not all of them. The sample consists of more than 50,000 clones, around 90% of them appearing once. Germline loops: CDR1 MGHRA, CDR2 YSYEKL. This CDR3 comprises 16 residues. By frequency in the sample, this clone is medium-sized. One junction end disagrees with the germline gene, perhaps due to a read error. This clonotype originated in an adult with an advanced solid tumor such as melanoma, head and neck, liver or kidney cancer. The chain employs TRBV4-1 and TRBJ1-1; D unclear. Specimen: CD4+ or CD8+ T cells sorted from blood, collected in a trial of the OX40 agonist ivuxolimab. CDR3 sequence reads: CASSPLGESLKTEAFF. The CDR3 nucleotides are TGCGCCAGCAGCCCTCTAGGCGAGTCCCTGAAGACTGAAGCTTTCTTT.